This entry lists 26 T cell receptor beta chains sequenced from one sample in a study of blood T cell repertoires in COVID-19. The assay was immunoSEQ multiplex PCR, and TCRdb's table has in-frame clones only and misses some. The repertoire consists of hundreds of thousands of clones, with roughly 89% occurring once and the leading ten covering approximately 4.2%. Material for sequencing was peripheral blood. The receptor source for this set is a man aged 40-49 years with acute or convalescent COVID-19.

The chain recombines TRBV27 with TRBJ2-1; a possible D gene is TRBD2 (6 bases). The length of the CDR3 is 13 residues. Germline-derived CDR1 and CDR2 are MNHEY and SMNVEV (reference sequence). V was shortened by 6 bases and J by 7 bases, with 13 bases between the two germline ends. The CDR3 DNA follows: TGTGCCAGCAGCCCGGGGACTCTGAATGAGCAGTTCTTC. Amino acid sequence: CASSPGTLNEQFF.

This clone showed up just once. This rearrangement joins TRBV7-2 to TRBJ1-3; TRBD1 matches at 9 bases. The trim removed 5 bases at V and 5 bases at J, leaving 4 bases unmatched. The CDR3 consists of 14 residues. Germline V gene sequence: CDR1 SGHTA, CDR2 FQGNSA. CDR3 nucleotides: TGTGCCAGCAGCGGGACAGGGAGTAGAAACACCATATATTTT. Amino acids: CASSGTGSRNTIYF.

CDR3 residues: CASSPKGGRYGYTF. CDR3 coding DNA: TGTGCCAGTAGTCCGAAGGGAGGGCGTTATGGCTACACCTTC. This rearrangement joins TRBV19 to TRBJ1-2, with D hard to call. Trimming removed 5 bases at V and 5 bases at J, with 15 bases between. The germline gives CDR1 LNHDA, CDR2 SQIVND (reference sequence). The CDR3 runs 14 residues.

This clone was found a few times. The genes are TRBV9 and TRBJ2-3, with 12 bases aligning to TRBD2. J gave up 3 bases and V 0 bases, and 8 bases lay outside the gene matches. This CDR3 region has 18 residues. CDR1 and CDR2 (germline): SGDLS, YYNGEE. CDR3 in DNA: TGTGCCAGCAGCGTAGATCCTAGCGGGGGGGCTAGGACAGATACGCAGTATTTT. It is translated as CASSVDPSGGARTDTQYF.

CDR3 coding DNA: TGTGCCAGCAGTTACCGGGACAGGGTGGACGAGCAGTACTTC. Its translation is CASSYRDRVDEQYF. The chain links TRBV6-5 to TRBJ2-7; 9 bases align to TRBD1. The ends lost 2 bases at V and 5 bases at J; junction bases unmatched: 4. The CDR3 extends over 14 amino acids. Germline values: CDR1 MNHEY, CDR2 SVGAGI.

The table lists this clone with a count of one. This chain uses TRBV5-3 with TRBJ1-6; a possible D gene is TRBD1 (6 bases). TRBV5-3 is filed as an ORF, its function uncertain. V gave up 4 bases and J gave up 3 bases, with 14 bases separating them. This CDR3 is 16 amino acids long. As DNA, the CDR3 is TGTGCCAGAAGCCCCCCTTCGACAGGCTATAATTCACCCCTCCACTTT. Translation gives CARSPPSTGYNSPLHF.

In this sample, this clone turned up once. The CDR3 DNA reads as TGTGCCAGCAGTTATGACGGGTATTATGGCTACACCTTC. Amino acids: CASSYDGYYGYTF. This chain uses TRBV6-5 with TRBJ1-2; D remains ambiguous. The ends were cut back, 3 bases at V and 5 bases at J, with 10 bases in the middle. The germline V gene has CDR1 MNHEY and CDR2 SVGAGI. CDR3 length equals 13 residues.

The rearrangement joins TRBV20-1 to TRBJ1-2; D is undetermined. The length of the CDR3 is 11 residues. Germline values: CDR1 DFQATT, CDR2 SNEGSKA (reference sequence). Trimming took off 5 bases at V and 8 bases at J, with 12 bases between the two ends. Written as DNA, the CDR3 is TGCAGTGCTCCCCGTTTAGCCGGCTACACCTTC. Protein: CSAPRLAGYTF.

V usage is TRBV2 and J usage is TRBJ1-2; D is unclear. The CDR3 length is 12 residues. CDR1 is SNHLY and CDR2 is FYNNEI in the germline V gene. V was pared by 7 bases and J by 6 bases, with 12 bases between. The CDR3 spells CASTRVENGYTF. The CDR3 DNA sequence: TGTGCCAGCACCCGGGTGGAAAATGGCTACACCTTC.

This clone has a handful of counts. The rearrangement links TRBV15 to TRBJ1-1, with 8 bases identical to TRBD1. The CDR3 spans 16 residues. V shed 0 bases, J shed 1 base, and the junction held 4 bases outside the gene matches. Looked up from germline, CDR1 is LNHNV and CDR2 is YYDKDF (reference sequence). CDR3 protein: CATSRDTQGANTEAFF. CDR3 coding DNA: TGTGCCACCAGCAGAGATACCCAGGGGGCGAACACTGAAGCTTTCTTT.

Only a few counts were recorded for this clone. Different DNA sequences within this sample yield the same CDR3. This chain uses TRBV5-6 with TRBJ1-2, with 7 bases matching TRBD1. V dropped 4 bases and J dropped 3; count of bases not matched to a gene: 6. This CDR3 comprises 14 residues. Germline assignment: CDR1 SGHDT and CDR2 YYEEEE. CDR3 amino acids: CASSPGTAYYGYTF. The CDR3 nucleotides are TGTGCCAGCAGCCCAGGGACAGCCTACTATGGCTACACCTTC.

This chain joins TRBV28 and TRBJ1-2; 7 bases agree with TRBD1. Germline values: CDR1 MDHEN, CDR2 SYDVKM. V dropped 11 bases and J dropped 4; count of bases not matched to a gene: 7. The CDR3 totals 12 residues. CDR3 residues: CACSRGLYGYTF. The CDR3 DNA sequence: TGTGCCTGCTCGAGGGGGCTCTATGGCTACACCTTC.

The V call is TRBV6-6, the J call TRBJ2-7; the D is unclear. V was shortened by 8 bases and J by 2 bases, with 10 bases between the two germline ends. Germline V CDR1 and CDR2: MNHNY, SVGAGI (reference sequence). The length of the CDR3 is 12 residues. CDR3 sequence reads: CASSSYPYEQYF. The CDR3 DNA sequence: TGTGCCAGCTCCTCTTATCCCTACGAGCAGTACTTC.

This rearrangement joins TRBV6-6 to TRBJ1-2; D ambiguous. The CDR3 is 14 residues long. Trimming removed 3 bases at V and 3 bases at J, with 11 bases between. Per the germline V gene, CDR1 is MNHNY and CDR2 is SVGAGI (reference sequence). Written as DNA, the CDR3 is TGTGCCAGCAGTTATGGCGGTAATGACTATGGCTACACCTTC. It is translated as CASSYGGNDYGYTF.

The rearrangement joins TRBV7-2 to TRBJ1-5; D unclear. The germline V gene encodes CDR1 SGHTA and CDR2 FQGNSA. CDR3 length: 12 residues. V was cut by 3 bases and J by 6 bases, with 6 bases left in between. CDR3 DNA: TGTGCCAGCAGCTTTTATCGTCAGCCCCAGCATTTT. It codes for CASSFYRQPQHF.

The chain uses TRBV5-1 and TRBJ2-2, with D possibly matching TRBD1 (6 bases). Germline CDR1 and CDR2: SGHRS and YFSETQ. Trimming removed 5 bases at V and 1 base at J, with 9 bases between. The CDR3 extends over 14 amino acids. The CDR3 spells CASSNRENTGELFF. The CDR3 DNA reads TGCGCCAGCAGTAACAGGGAGAACACCGGGGAGCTGTTTTTT.

In its sample, this clone was seen once. The CDR3 loop reads CASGLVLGGPLTSYEQYF. The CDR3 DNA reads as TGTGCTAGTGGTTTGGTACTAGGGGGACCCTTAACCTCCTACGAGCAGTACTTC. The rearrangement joins TRBV12-5 to TRBJ2-7; maybe TRBD1 (6 bases). Trimming took 0 bases from V and 0 from J, leaving 18 bases between them. Germline assignment: CDR1 LGHNT and CDR2 FRNRAP. The CDR3 consists of 18 residues.

The chain is built from TRBV10-3 and TRBJ1-5, with 8 bases that match TRBD1. The V segment lost 0 bases and the J segment 3 bases; nucleotides outside the gene matches: 4. From germline, CDR1 is ENHRY and CDR2 SYGVKD. CDR3 size: 16 residues. CDR3 coding DNA: TGTGCCATCAGTGAGTCGCAGGGGGCTCCCAATCAGCCCCAGCATTTT. It is translated as CAISESQGAPNQPQHF.

The chain links TRBV29-1 to TRBJ2-2, with no clear D. The CDR3 contains 15 residues. The germline CDR1 and CDR2 sequences are SQVTM and ANQGSEA. V was trimmed by 5 bases and J by 6 bases, leaving 19 bases between them. The CDR3 protein is CSVLPLGLHSGELFF. CDR3 nucleotide sequence: TGCAGCGTTTTACCTCTAGGCCTCCACTCCGGGGAGCTGTTTTTT.

The rearrangement uses TRBV6-5 and TRBJ2-3; tentatively, D is TRBD1 (6 bases). Germline V gene data show CDR1 as MNHEY and CDR2 as SVGAGI. The V end lost 6 bases, the J end lost 3 bases, and 16 bases lay between the germline ends. The CDR3 extends over 15 amino acids. The chain's CDR3 is CASSLQGLSTDTQYF. The CDR3 DNA sequence: TGTGCCAGCAGCCTTCAGGGGTTGAGTACAGATACGCAGTATTTT.

This chain joins TRBV7-2 and TRBJ2-3; 9 bases line up with TRBD2. V shed 4 bases, J shed 6 bases, and the junction held 8 bases outside the gene matches. The germline CDR1 and CDR2 sequences are SGHTA and FQGNSA. This CDR3 has 15 amino acids. As DNA, the CDR3 is TGTGCCAGCAGCTGGGCGTCCAGCGGGGGGGATACGCAGTATTTT. Translation gives CASSWASSGGDTQYF.

The V gene is TRBV2, the J gene TRBJ1-2; maybe TRBD1 (5 bases). CDR1 and CDR2 (germline): SNHLY, FYNNEI. Trimming left V 4 bases short and J 7 bases short, with 16 bases between. The CDR3 sequence is 14 residues long. Here the CDR3 reads CASSVSRDLTGYTF. The CDR3 DNA is TGTGCCAGCAGTGTTTCCAGGGATCTGACTGGCTACACCTTC.

The chain links TRBV20-1 to TRBJ1-2; 10 nucleotides match TRBD1. This CDR3 is 16 amino acids long. CDR1 is DFQATT and CDR2 is SNEGSKA in the germline V gene (reference sequence). The J segment lost 0 bases and the V segment lost 6 bases, leaving 10 bases of the junction unmatched. CDR3 sequence reads: CSASMTGGQANYGYTF. The CDR3 bases are TGCAGTGCCAGTATGACAGGGGGCCAAGCTAACTATGGCTACACCTTC.

The J gene is TRBJ1-2, the V gene TRBV10-3; unclear D gene. The CDR3 spans 13 residues. V lost 8 bases, J lost 0 bases, and 10 bases lay in between. Germline-derived CDR1 and CDR2 are ENHRY and SYGVKD. The CDR3 coding sequence is TGTGCCATCTCCTTAGATACTAACTATGGCTACACCTTC. Its protein is CAISLDTNYGYTF.

V is TRBV6-5 and J is TRBJ2-2; 9 bases align to TRBD1. V shed 10 bases and J 4 bases; nucleotides not matched to a gene: 7. The CDR3 covers 14 residues. CDR1 is MNHEY and CDR2 is SVGAGI in the germline V gene. The CDR3 coding sequence is TGTGCCACGACCCGACAGGGGGGCACCGGGGAGCTGTTTTTT. It yields the protein CATTRQGGTGELFF.

The V and J genes are TRBV5-8 and TRBJ2-1; 10 bases align to TRBD1. This CDR3 is built from 16 residues. Germline CDR1 is SGHTS and CDR2 is YDEGEE. J gave up 6 bases and V 3 bases, and 9 bases lay outside the gene matches. The CDR3: CASSWDRGMNPNEQFF. For the CDR3, the DNA is TGTGCCAGCAGCTGGGACAGGGGAATGAACCCCAATGAGCAGTTCTTC.